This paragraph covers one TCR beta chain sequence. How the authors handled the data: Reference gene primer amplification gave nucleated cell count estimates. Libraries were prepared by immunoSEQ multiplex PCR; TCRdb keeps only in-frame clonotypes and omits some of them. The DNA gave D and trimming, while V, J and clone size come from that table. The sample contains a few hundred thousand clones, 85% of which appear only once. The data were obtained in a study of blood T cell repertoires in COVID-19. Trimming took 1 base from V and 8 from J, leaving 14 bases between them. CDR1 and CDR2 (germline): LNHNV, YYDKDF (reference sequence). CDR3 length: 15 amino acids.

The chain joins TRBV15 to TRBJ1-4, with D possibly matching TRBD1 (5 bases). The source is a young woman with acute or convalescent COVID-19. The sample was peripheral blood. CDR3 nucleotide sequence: TGTGCCACCAGCAGAGTACCCGCCCCAGGGGAAAAACTGTTTTTT. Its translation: CATSRVPAPGEKLFF.